A single sample is the source of the 11 T cell receptor beta chains below, sequenced in a study of blood T cell repertoires in COVID-19. Repertoires were generated with immunoSEQ multiplex PCR, while TCRdb's copy carries only in-frame clones and drops some. The data hold under 300,000 clones, with around 86% observed a single time. The sequenced sample was PBMCs or T cells enriched from blood (not recorded which). The receptors here all came from a man between 18 and 29 years old who had recovered from COVID-19.

The chain carries TRBV5-4 and TRBJ1-1, with TRBD1 as a possible D gene (5 bases). In germline, CDR1 is SGHNT, CDR2 YYREEE (reference sequence). The CDR3 consists of 15 residues. V was shortened by 2 bases and J by 5 bases, with 16 bases between the two germline ends. The CDR3 DNA follows: TGTGCCAGCAGCTTAAAGCAGGGTAGAGTAACTGAAGCTTTCTTT. As protein: CASSLKQGRVTEAFF.

This chain uses TRBV2 with TRBJ2-1; 10 positions agree with TRBD1. This CDR3 has 14 amino acids. V lost 4 bases and J lost 9; bases outside the gene matches: 6. CDR1 and CDR2 (germline): SNHLY, FYNNEI. CDR3 DNA sequence: TGTGCCAGCAGTGTTAGGGACAGGGGTGGTGAGCAGTTCTTC. Translation gives CASSVRDRGGEQFF.

This clone showed up just once. The chain links TRBV6-5 to TRBJ2-7; the D gene is possibly TRBD1 (5 bases). The CDR3 runs to 14 residues. Germline V lookup: CDR1 MNHEY, CDR2 SVGAGI. Trimming removed 5 bases at V and 3 bases at J, with 14 bases between. The CDR3 DNA sequence: TGTGCCAGCAGTCATGACAGAGCCCTCTACGAGCAGTACTTC. Translating it yields CASSHDRALYEQYF.

This chain connects TRBV9 to TRBJ1-1; D call uncertain. The CDR3 extends over 14 amino acids. The V gene's germline CDR1 is SGDLS and CDR2 YYNGEE. Trimming removed 0 bases at V and 8 bases at J, with 14 bases between. The DNA for the CDR3 is TGTGCCAGCAGCGTAGAGGCGGGAGGGCAGGAAGCTTTCTTT. Its protein product is CASSVEAGGQEAFF.

CDR3 sequence: CASSSFAGGLSYEQYF. CDR3 DNA: TGTGCCAGCAGTTCCTTTGCGGGGGGTCTTTCCTACGAGCAGTACTTC. This chain connects TRBV27 to TRBJ2-7, with 8 bases that match TRBD2. CDR3 size: 16 residues. The germline V gene has CDR1 MNHEY and CDR2 SMNVEV (reference sequence). With V trimmed by 4 bases and J by 1 base, 9 bases remained unmatched.

The CDR3 loop is CAKVGGEQYF. CDR3 DNA: TGTGCCAAGGTGGGGGGCGAGCAGTACTTC. This chain links TRBV19 with TRBJ2-7; possibly TRBD2 for D (6 bases). With 10 bases removed from V and 6 bases from J, the gap between germline ends came to 10 bases. Germline V gene lookup returns CDR1 LNHDA and CDR2 SQIVND (reference sequence). The CDR3 runs 10 residues.

This chain links TRBV28 with TRBJ1-2; maybe TRBD1 (5 bases). This CDR3 is built from 13 residues. Trimming removed 3 bases at V and 7 bases at J, with 12 bases between. From germline, CDR1 is MDHEN and CDR2 SYDVKM. CDR3 nucleotide sequence: TGTGCCAGCAGTTTTGGGGCAGGGCCTGGCTACACCTTC. This gives the protein CASSFGAGPGYTF.

The V call is TRBV7-3, the J call TRBJ2-1, with D possibly being TRBD2 (6 bases). There are 16 residues in the CDR3. Per the germline V gene, CDR1 is SGHTA and CDR2 is FQGTGA. Trimming took off 1 base at V and 8 bases at J, with 18 bases between the two ends. The CDR3 is CASSLSGTGRIDEQFF. Written as DNA, the CDR3 is TGTGCCAGCAGCTTAAGCGGGACTGGTAGGATCGATGAGCAGTTCTTC.

This clone was seen only once. This chain links TRBV4-1 with TRBJ1-1; D remains unclear. Per germline, CDR1 MGHRA and CDR2 YSYEKL. V dropped 0 bases and J dropped 4 bases, with 9 bases sitting between them. The CDR3 contains 14 residues. The CDR3 DNA reads as TGCGCCAGCAGCCAAGAGCTGGCGGCCACTGAAGCTTTCTTT. Its protein is CASSQELAATEAFF.

The chain combines TRBV5-8 with TRBJ2-7, with D perhaps matching TRBD1 (6 bases). V lost 6 bases to trimming and J lost 2 bases, with 15 bases between them. This CDR3 contains 14 residues. Germline V gene sequence: CDR1 SGHTS, CDR2 YDEGEE. CDR3 region: CASNLGHLTYEQYF. CDR3 bases: TGTGCCAGCAACCTGGGACACCTGACCTACGAGCAGTACTTC.

The V and J genes are TRBV11-2 and TRBJ2-7; D call uncertain. Germline V gives CDR1 SGHAT, CDR2 FQNNGV. V dropped 5 bases and J dropped 6 bases, with 17 bases sitting between them. The CDR3 covers 14 residues. The CDR3 nucleotides are TGTGCCAGCAGCCCCAGCCCACTACCCAGCGAGCAGTACTTC. It encodes CASSPSPLPSEQYF.